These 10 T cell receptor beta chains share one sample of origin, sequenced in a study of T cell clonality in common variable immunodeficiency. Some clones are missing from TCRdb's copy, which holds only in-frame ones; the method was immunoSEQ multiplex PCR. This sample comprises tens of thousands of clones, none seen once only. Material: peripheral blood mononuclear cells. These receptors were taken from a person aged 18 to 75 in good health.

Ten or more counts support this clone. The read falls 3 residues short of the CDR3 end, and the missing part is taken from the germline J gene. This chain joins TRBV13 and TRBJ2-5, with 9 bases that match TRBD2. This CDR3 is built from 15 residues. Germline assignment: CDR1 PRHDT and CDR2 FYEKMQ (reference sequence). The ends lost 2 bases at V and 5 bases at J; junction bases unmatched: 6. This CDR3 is CASSLWRGGPETQYF. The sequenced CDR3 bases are TGTGCCAGCAGCTTATGGCGGGGGGGCCCCGAGACC.

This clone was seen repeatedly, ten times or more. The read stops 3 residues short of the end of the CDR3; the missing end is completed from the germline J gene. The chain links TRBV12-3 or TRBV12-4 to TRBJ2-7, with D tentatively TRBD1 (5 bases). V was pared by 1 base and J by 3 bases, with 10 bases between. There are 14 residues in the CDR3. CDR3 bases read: TGTGCCAGCAGTTTAGGCCATCAGGGCTACGAG. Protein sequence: CASSLGHQGYE. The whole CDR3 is CASSLGHQGYEQYF.

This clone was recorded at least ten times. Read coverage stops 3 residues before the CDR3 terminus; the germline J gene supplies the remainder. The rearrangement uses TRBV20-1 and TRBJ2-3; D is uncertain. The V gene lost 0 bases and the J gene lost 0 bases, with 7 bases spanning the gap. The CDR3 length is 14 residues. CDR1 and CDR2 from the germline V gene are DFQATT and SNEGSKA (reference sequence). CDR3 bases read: TGCAGTGCTAGAGATCCCCTTAGCACAGATACG. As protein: CSARDPLSTDT. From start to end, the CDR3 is CSARDPLSTDTQYF.

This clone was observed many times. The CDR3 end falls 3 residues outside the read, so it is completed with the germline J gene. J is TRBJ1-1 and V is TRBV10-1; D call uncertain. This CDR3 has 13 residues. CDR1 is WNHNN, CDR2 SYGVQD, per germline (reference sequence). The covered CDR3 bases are TGCGCCAGCAGTGAATCCCTCCTCGGTGGA. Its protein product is CASSESLLGG. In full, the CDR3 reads CASSESLLGGAFF.

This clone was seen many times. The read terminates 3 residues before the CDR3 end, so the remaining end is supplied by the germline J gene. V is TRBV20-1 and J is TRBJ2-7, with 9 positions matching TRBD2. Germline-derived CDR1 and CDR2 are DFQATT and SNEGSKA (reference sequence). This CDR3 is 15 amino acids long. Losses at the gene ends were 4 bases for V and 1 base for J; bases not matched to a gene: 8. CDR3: CSAILTSGGSYEQYF. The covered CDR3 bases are TGCAGTGCTATCCTGACTAGCGGAGGATCCTACGAG.

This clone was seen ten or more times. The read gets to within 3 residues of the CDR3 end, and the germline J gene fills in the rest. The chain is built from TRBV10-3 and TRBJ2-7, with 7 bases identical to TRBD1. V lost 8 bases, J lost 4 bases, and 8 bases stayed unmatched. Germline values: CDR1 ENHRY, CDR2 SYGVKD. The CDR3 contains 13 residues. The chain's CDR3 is CAILGTANYEQYF. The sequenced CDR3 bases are TGTGCCATCCTAGGGACAGCTAATTACGAG.

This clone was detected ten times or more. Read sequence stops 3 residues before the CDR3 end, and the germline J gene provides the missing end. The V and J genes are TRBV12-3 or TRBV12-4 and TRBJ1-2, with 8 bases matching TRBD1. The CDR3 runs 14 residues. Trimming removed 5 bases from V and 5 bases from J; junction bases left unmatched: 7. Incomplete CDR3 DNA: TGTGCCAGCAGTCCTGGACAGGGTCCTTATGGC. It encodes CASSPGQGPYG. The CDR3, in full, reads CASSPGQGPYGYTF.

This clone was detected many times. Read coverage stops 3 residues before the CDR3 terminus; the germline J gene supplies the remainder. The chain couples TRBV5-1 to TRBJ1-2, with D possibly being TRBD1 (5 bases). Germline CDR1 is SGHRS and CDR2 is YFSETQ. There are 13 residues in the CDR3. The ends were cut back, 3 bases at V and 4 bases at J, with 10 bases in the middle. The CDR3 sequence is CASSSGGAYGYTF. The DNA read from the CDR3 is TGCGCCAGCAGCTCCGGGGGAGCCTATGGC.

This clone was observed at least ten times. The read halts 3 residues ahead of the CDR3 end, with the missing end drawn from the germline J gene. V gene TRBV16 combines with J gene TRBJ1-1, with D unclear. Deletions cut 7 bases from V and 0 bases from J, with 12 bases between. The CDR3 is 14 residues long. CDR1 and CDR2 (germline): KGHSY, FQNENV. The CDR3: CASTRHRMNTEAFF. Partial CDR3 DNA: TGTGCCAGCACCAGACACCGCATGAACACTGAA.

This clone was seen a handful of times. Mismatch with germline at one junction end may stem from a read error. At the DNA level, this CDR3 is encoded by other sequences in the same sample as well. The CDR3 region is CASSHGQGGDTIYF. Partial CDR3 DNA: TGTGCCAGTAGCCACGGACAGGGGGGCGACACT. The V and J genes are TRBV19 and TRBJ1-3, with 10 nucleotides matching TRBD1. The CDR3 end lies 3 residues beyond the end of the read and is filled in from the germline J gene. CDR1 LNHDA and CDR2 SQIVND come from the germline V gene (reference sequence). This CDR3 has 14 amino acids. The full variable domain, in which reference TRBV19 and TRBJ1-3 provide the parts outside the CDR3, is DGGITQSPKYLFRKEGQNVTLSCEQNLNHDAMYWYRQDPGQGLRLIYYSQIVNDFQKGDIAEGYSVSREKKESFPLTVTSAQKNPTAFYLCASSHGQGGDTIYFGEGSWLTVV.